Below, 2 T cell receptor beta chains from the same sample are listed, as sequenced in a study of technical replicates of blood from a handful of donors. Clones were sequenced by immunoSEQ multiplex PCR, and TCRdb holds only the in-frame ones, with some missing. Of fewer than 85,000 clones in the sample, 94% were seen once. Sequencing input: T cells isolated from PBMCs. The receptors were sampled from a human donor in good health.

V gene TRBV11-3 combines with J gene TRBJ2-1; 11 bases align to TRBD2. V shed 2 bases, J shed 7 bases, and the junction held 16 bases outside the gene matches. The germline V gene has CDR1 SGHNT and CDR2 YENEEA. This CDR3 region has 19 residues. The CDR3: CASSLLGAEIAGGPNEQFF. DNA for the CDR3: TGTGCCAGCAGCTTATTGGGGGCAGAGATAGCGGGGGGGCCAAATGAGCAGTTCTTC.

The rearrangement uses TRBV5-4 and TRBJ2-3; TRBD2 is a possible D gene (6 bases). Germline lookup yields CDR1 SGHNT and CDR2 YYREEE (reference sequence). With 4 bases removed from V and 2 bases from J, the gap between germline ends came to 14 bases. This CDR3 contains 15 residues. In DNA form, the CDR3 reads TGTGCCAGCAGCGCACCGGGACTGGACACAGATACGCAGTATTTT. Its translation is CASSAPGLDTDTQYF.